Listed below are T cell receptor beta chains from one sample, sequenced in a study of shared clonotypes between healthy human individuals. Some clones are missing from TCRdb's copy, which holds only in-frame ones; the method was immunoSEQ multiplex PCR. The sample has over 2 million clones; about 95% are singletons. Sequenced input: naive CD8+ T cells sorted from blood. Source of these receptors: a man aged 18-30 years in good health. Both conserved end residues are part of each CDR3. The D gene is left open where the match is weak. Clone sizes are given selectively: once, few, many, or a class where the clone is expanded.

>TRBJ2-1|once|TRBD2|TRBV6-1
TGTGCCAGCTTTTTACTAGCGGGGCTTTACAATGAGCAGTTCTTC
CASFLLAGLYNEQFF
>TRBJ2-7|.|.|TRBV7-2
TGTGCCAGCAGCTTTCCACGCGACGAGCAGTACTTC
CASSFPRDEQYF
>TRBJ1-5|.|.|TRBV18
TGTGCCAGCTCACCTTCTTCAGAAGGCAATCAGCCCCAGCATTTT
CASSPSSEGNQPQHF
>TRBJ2-7|.|.|TRBV4-2
TGTGCCAGCAGCCAAGATACGGGACTTTCAATCGAGCAGTACTTC
CASSQDTGLSIEQYF
>TRBJ1-5|once|.|TRBV27
TGTGCCAGCAGTCCTTCTTGGGGGCAGGTCAATCAGCCCCAGCATTTT
CASSPSWGQVNQPQHF
>TRBJ1-6|.|.|TRBV27
TGTGCCAGCAGTCCGGGGAGGGTTCAAGGTGTTTCACCCCTCCACTTT
CASSPGRVQGVSPLHF
>TRBJ2-1|.|TRBD2|TRBV6-5
TGTGCCAGCAGCCTCGGGGGGGCCACCTACAATGAGCAGTTCTTC
CASSLGGATYNEQFF
>TRBJ2-7|.|TRBD2|TRBV10-2
TGCGCCAGCTCTCAACTAGCGGGAGGGTACGAGCAGTACTTC
CASSQLAGGYEQYF
>TRBJ2-1|.|TRBD2|TRBV7-3
TGTGCCAGCAGCTTATGGCTAGCGGACTACAATGAGCAGTTCTTC
CASSLWLADYNEQFF
>TRBJ1-4|.|.|TRBV4-1
TGCGCCAGCAGCCAAGTTTCCGGGGCTGAGAATGAAAAACTGTTTTTT
CASSQVSGAENEKLFF
>TRBJ1-5|.|.|TRBV2
TGTGCCAGCAGTGAAGGGGTGGATGTTTTCATTCCCCAGCATTTT
CASSEGVDVFIPQHF
>TRBJ2-1|.|.|TRBV5-4
TGTGCCAGCAGCGACGCGGCGACCTACAATGAGCAGTTCTTC
CASSDAATYNEQFF
>TRBJ2-7|.|TRBD2|TRBV6-1
TGTGCCAGCAGTGAAGGGCTAGCGGGAGGCTACGAGCAGTACTTC
CASSEGLAGGYEQYF
>TRBJ2-2|.|TRBD1|TRBV9
TGTGCCAGCAGCGTCACAGGGGGCGCCGACACCGGGGAGCTGTTTTTT
CASSVTGGADTGELFF
>TRBJ1-1|.|.|TRBV9
TGTGCCAGCAGCCTCGGGACCTACAACCCTGAAGCTTTCTTT
CASSLGTYNPEAFF
>TRBJ1-6|.|.|TRBV2
TGTGCCAGCAGTGGCCGCTGGAGGTCCTATAATTCACCCCTCCACTTT
CASSGRWRSYNSPLHF
>TRBJ2-5|.|.|TRBV7-8
TGTGCCAGCAGCTTAGAGTCCATTTGGGGAGAGACCCAGTACTTC
CASSLESIWGETQYF
>TRBJ1-4|once|TRBD1|TRBV7-8
TGTGCCAGCAGCTTAGGACAGGGTTTTGAAAAACTGTTTTTT
CASSLGQGFEKLFF
>TRBJ2-5|.|TRBD2|TRBV14
TGTGCCAGCAGCCAAGAGGGGGGGGAGACCCAGTACTTC
CASSQEGGETQYF
>TRBJ2-2|once|TRBD1|TRBV5-6
TGTGCCAGCAGCTTGTGGGGACAGGGGACCGGGGAGCTGTTTTTT
CASSLWGQGTGELFF
>TRBJ1-6|.|TRBD1|TRBV5-6
TGTGCCAGCAGCATTTGGGGAGGGGGCTTGACACCCCTCCACTTT
CASSIWGGGLTPLHF
>TRBJ2-7|.|TRBD2|TRBV10-2
TGCGCCAGCAATTTACTAGCGGTGTCGGACGAGCAGTACTTC
CASNLLAVSDEQYF
>TRBJ2-7|.|.|TRBV4-3
TGCGCCAGCAGCCAAGAGTCTGTGGGCTCCTACGAGCAGTACTTC
CASSQESVGSYEQYF
>TRBJ2-7|few|TRBD1|TRBV27
TGTGCCAGCAGTTTAGGGACAGCATACGAGCAGTACTTC
CASSLGTAYEQYF
>TRBJ1-5|.|.|TRBV27
TGTGCCAGCAGTTTAGGACACAATCAGCCCCAGCATTTT
CASSLGHNQPQHF
>TRBJ1-6|.|.|TRBV5-4
TGTGCCAGCAGCCCCGGGGGGGATTCACCCCTCCACTTT
CASSPGGDSPLHF
>TRBJ2-7|.|TRBD2|TRBV7-8
TGTGCCAGCAGCCCGAGGACTAGCGGATACGAGCAGTACTTC
CASSPRTSGYEQYF
>TRBJ2-1|.|.|TRBV27
TGTGCCAGCAGTTTATCTTGGGGTCCGCAATACTACAATGAGCAGTTCTTC
CASSLSWGPQYYNEQFF
>TRBJ2-7|.|TRBD2|TRBV10-1
TGCGCCAGCGGCCTAGCGGGAGGGCCGATCTCCGAGCAGTACTTC
CASGLAGGPISEQYF
>TRBJ1-6|.|.|TRBV7-9
TGTGCCAGCAGCTTAGGGAATTCACCCCTCCACTTT
CASSLGNSPLHF
>TRBJ2-1|.|TRBD1|TRBV9
TGTGCCAGCAGCACTATGGACAGGGGCAATGAGCAGTTCTTC
CASSTMDRGNEQFF
>TRBJ2-3|.|.|TRBV7-9
TGTGCCAGCAGCGGAAGCACAGATACGCAGTATTTT
CASSGSTDTQYF
>TRBJ1-5|.|TRBD1|TRBV5-6
TGTGCCAGCAGTCCCGGGGGGACAGGGGGCTTCAATCAGCCCCAGCATTTT
CASSPGGTGGFNQPQHF
>TRBJ2-5|.|.|TRBV6-5
TGTGCCAGCAGTTCCGCCGGGGGAGTCCAAGAGACCCAGTACTTC
CASSSAGGVQETQYF
>TRBJ1-5|.|.|TRBV4-1
TGCGCCAGCAGCCAAGGGCAGTTTGGCAATCAGCCCCAGCATTTT
CASSQGQFGNQPQHF
>TRBJ2-1|.|.|TRBV4-2
TGTGCCAGCAGCCAAGAGGGGTCCCCCTACAATGAGCAGTTCTTC
CASSQEGSPYNEQFF
>TRBJ1-1|once|.|TRBV28
TGTGCCAGCAGTTTAAGCGGGGGGAACACTGAAGCTTTCTTT
CASSLSGGNTEAFF
>TRBJ2-5|.|.|TRBV6-6
TGTGCCAGGCCGACAGGTCCCCAAGAGACCCAGTACTTC
CARPTGPQETQYF
>TRBJ2-7|once|.|TRBV2
TGTGCCAGCACAAGGGTGAGATACGAGCAGTACTTC
CASTRVRYEQYF
>TRBJ1-1|once|.|TRBV10-3
TGTGCCATCAGTGAGTCGAATCCAGGGGCGGACACTGAAGCTTTCTTT
CAISESNPGADTEAFF
>TRBJ2-1|.|.|TRBV29-1
TGCAGCGTTGAAGTCCCTTCCTCCTACAATGAGCAGTTCTTC
CSVEVPSSYNEQFF
>TRBJ1-2|.|.|TRBV7-9
TGTGCCAGCAGCTTAGGAGGGGTGGTTAACTATGGCTACACCTTC
CASSLGGVVNYGYTF
>TRBJ2-7|.|.|TRBV27
TGTGCCAGCAGTTTATCAGAGGGGGACTCCTACGAGCAGTACTTC
CASSLSEGDSYEQYF
>TRBJ2-1|.|.|TRBV27
TGTGCCAGCAGTTTACGCCAGGATTACAATGAGCAGTTCTTC
CASSLRQDYNEQFF
>TRBJ2-7|.|.|TRBV25-1
TGTGCCAGCAGTGAATGGAACGAGCAGTACTTC
CASSEWNEQYF
>TRBJ2-7|.|TRBD1|TRBV7-9
TGTGCCAGCGGACAGGAATTCTACGAGCAGTACTTC
CASGQEFYEQYF
>TRBJ2-7|.|.|TRBV7-9
TGTGCCAGCAGCCCCGATGAGTCCTACGAGCAGTACTTC
CASSPDESYEQYF
>TRBJ2-7|.|.|TRBV7-9
TGTGCCAGCAGCCCCCGGTGGGACGAGCAGTACTTC
CASSPRWDEQYF
>TRBJ2-7|.|TRBD2|TRBV13
TGTGCCAGCAGCTTATTGCTAGCGGGAGAACAGAACGAGCAGTACTTC
CASSLLLAGEQNEQYF
>TRBJ2-5|.|.|TRBV13
TGTGCCAGCAGCTTATTCGAGGGGGGGCCGGAAGAGACCCAGTACTTC
CASSLFEGGPEETQYF
>TRBJ1-3|.|.|TRBV11-2
TGTGCCAGCAGCTCCGGGGCCGGAAACACCATATATTTT
CASSSGAGNTIYF
>TRBJ2-3|.|.|TRBV7-3
TGTGCCAGCAGCGTGACTGGGGGCCCCACAGATACGCAGTATTTT
CASSVTGGPTDTQYF
>TRBJ2-1|.|TRBD2|TRBV4-3
TGCGCCAGCAGCCAAGACCTTAGAAAGGGACTAGATTTCGAGAGCTCCTACAATGAGCAGTTCTTC
CASSQDLRKGLDFESSYNEQFF
>TRBJ1-1|.|.|TRBV19
TGTGCCAGTAGCCAGGGTGGTGTCACTGAAGCTTTCTTT
CASSQGGVTEAFF